This T cell receptor beta chain was obtained from a study of early stage breast cancer tumors (dated by TCRdb to about 2017). Turning to the overall study: Of the approximately 15 invasive breast tumors, about a dozen were found to be estrogen receptor-positive, progesterone receptor-positive and HER2-negative. The average read coverage per sample was roughly 10-fold. Across all samples, roughly 2,800,000 templates representing approximately 1.2 million unique clonotypes were detected. Most of the 12 ER+/PR+/HER2- tumors were invasive ductal carcinomas, while the other four were invasive lobular carcinomas.

About 17-55 mg of tumor tissue was diced, and more than 2.5 ug of DNA was typically obtained. The study profiled bulk TCR beta-chain repertoires in matched peripheral blood, tumor and adjacent normal breast tissue taken from fewer than 20 patients with early-stage breast cancer. Following resection, visually identified tumor tissue was excised and transferred into prechilled RNAlater. Using a TissueLyser II, 20-50 mg of tumor tissue was diced and homogenized in RLTplus buffer with beta-mercaptoethanol and antifoaming agent. Genomic DNA was extracted with the Qiagen AllPrep DNA/RNA Mini kit. This clone was counted between two and nine times. The antigen it recognizes is unknown. Base quality data are lacking; no much larger clone is found one base away. Here is what the overall study found, with its caveats: Compared with adjacent normal breast tissue, tumors had higher clonality and approximately 2.5-fold greater T cell density. Sequencing bulk genomic DNA from unsorted cells could not capture chain pairing or functional markers like CD4, CD8 and FOXP3. Repertoires from blood resembled normal breast more closely than tumor, and using blood as a reference for each tissue separated tumor from normal in about 90% of the 16 patients. Enriched TCRB sequences shared across patients were found to be mostly commonly generated sequences that were unlikely to play an important role in the tumor microenvironment. Because the cohort was small, a breakdown by tumor subtype could not be done.

According to the germline V gene, CDR1 reads MGHDK and CDR2 reads SYGVNS. Counted from cysteine to phenylalanine, this CDR3 has 14 amino acids. Only CDR3 DNA remains: 42 bases, in frame from the first base. The junction shows trimming of 3 bases on V and 7 bases on J, plus 13 bases between the germline ends. Every sample was amplified as two independent genomic DNA replicates, using about 0.46 ug for blood and about 1.6 ug for tumor or normal breast. Following the manufacturer's instructions, the ImmunoSeq Intro kit was used to carry out TCRB sequencing on genomic DNA. Multiplex PCR was run for around 28 cycles using proprietary primers and spike-in control sequences for absolute quantification. Single-end 150-bp reads were used to sequence an 87-bp fragment covering the CDR3 and the flanking V and J genes. Seven samples, with two replicates for each sample, were multiplexed per lane of an Illumina MiSeq using version 3.0 chemistry. As for how the authors treated the data: Raw data were processed by the vendor's proprietary pipeline, with both replicates merged into one result per sample. Clonotypes were defined as productive rearrangements sharing the V-gene family, CDR3 amino acid sequence and J-gene segment. Clonality was calculated as 1 minus the normalized Shannon entropy (Pielou evenness) of TCRB abundances. To estimate T cell density, the total number of templates was divided by the number of input cells, which was inferred from the amount of DNA input. Recon was used with default parameters to estimate total repertoire diversity and clonality. A clonotype was considered tumor-enriched if its abundance in tumor exceeded 0.1% and was at least 32-fold higher than its abundance in normal breast. This immuneACCESS table, as held by TCRdb, lists in-frame sequences with V and J called but not all clones. Of the missing ones, under half trace to an unresolved V gene in checked studies; the others have no known cause. V, J and clone size were drawn from that table, and D and trimming were deduced from the DNA. Across this sample there are about 28,000 clones, with around 50% seen only once. The ten largest clones add up to 7% to 9.5% of the sample.

The chain uses TRBV25-1 and TRBJ2-1, and possibly TRBD1, on 5 matching bases. This TCR came from a person aged 45-60 years with breast cancer. Sequencing was carried out using breast tumor tissue. The nucleotides read TGTGCCAGCAGTGAGCCAGGGATGGGGAATGAGCAGTTCTTC. Its coded protein is CASSEPGMGNEQFF.